The 10 T cell receptor beta chains reported below all come from one sample, sequenced in a study of tumor-infiltrating lymphocytes in localized non-small cell lung cancer. The table came from immunoSEQ multiplex PCR; TCRdb's copy has only in-frame clones and leaves some out. Here the sample spans 21,000 or so clones, around 73% being singletons. The sample comprised lung tumor tissue. All receptors derive from a human donor with non-small cell lung cancer.

V is TRBV10-2 and J is TRBJ2-1, with a tentative D call TRBD2 (6 bases). The germline V and J ends were trimmed by 4 bases and 7 bases, with 11 bases remaining between them. From germline, CDR1 is WSHSY and CDR2 SAAADI. This CDR3 is built from 13 residues. This CDR3 reads CASSASGGNEQFF. The CDR3, as DNA: TGCGCCAGCAGTGCCTCCGGGGGTAATGAGCAGTTCTTC.

This clone appeared a few times. The chain carries TRBV7-9 and TRBJ1-2; the D is unclear. CDR1 is SEHNR, CDR2 FQNEAQ, per germline (reference sequence). The V end lost 2 bases, the J end lost 6 bases, and 10 bases lay between the germline ends. CDR3 length: 13 residues. CDR3 loop: CASSLTTGDGYTF. CDR3 sequence (DNA): TGTGCCAGCAGCTTAACAACTGGAGATGGCTACACCTTC.

The chain combines TRBV7-9 with TRBJ2-2; 7 nucleotides align to TRBD1. The ends lost 7 bases at V and 2 bases at J; junction bases unmatched: 10. The CDR3 has 16 residues. Germline assignment: CDR1 SEHNR and CDR2 FQNEAQ (reference sequence). The CDR3 coding sequence is TGTGCCAGCACCGAGACTCGGGACAGAAACACCGGGGAGCTGTTTTTT. This gives the protein CASTETRDRNTGELFF.

The chain is built from TRBV7-3 and TRBJ2-3; D gene unclear. V was cut by 2 bases and J by 6 bases, with 9 bases left in between. CDR3 size: 13 residues. Germline CDR1 reads SGHTA; CDR2 reads FQGTGA. In DNA form, the CDR3 reads TGTGCCAGCAGCTTAGCGGTAATGGATACGCAGTATTTT. This encodes CASSLAVMDTQYF.

The rearrangement uses TRBV9 and TRBJ2-1; D not certain. The CDR3 consists of 14 residues. Germline assignment: CDR1 SGDLS and CDR2 YYNGEE. Trimming took off 0 bases at V and 6 bases at J, with 10 bases between the two ends. Written as DNA, the CDR3 is TGTGCCAGCAGCGTAGGATGGGATGGCAATGAGCAGTTCTTC. This encodes CASSVGWDGNEQFF.

V gene TRBV25-1 combines with J gene TRBJ2-7; the D gene is possibly TRBD2 (6 bases). This CDR3 spans 15 amino acids. From germline, CDR1 is MGHDK and CDR2 SYGVNS. With 0 bases removed from V and 6 bases from J, the gap between germline ends came to 15 bases. The CDR3 DNA reads as TGTGCCAGCAGTGAATATGGGGGGTCCGTCGGCGAGCAGTACTTC. The encoded protein is CASSEYGGSVGEQYF.

This chain connects TRBV18 to TRBJ2-3, with TRBD1 matching over 9 bases. The CDR3 runs to 15 residues. Germline loops: CDR1 KGHSH, CDR2 LQKENI. J was trimmed by 6 bases and V by 6 bases; bases with no gene match: 10. CDR3 amino acids: CASSPNRGRMDTQYF. The CDR3 bases are TGTGCCAGCTCGCCGAACAGGGGGCGCATGGATACGCAGTATTTT. Using reference TRBV18 and TRBJ2-3 for the parts outside the CDR3, the full variable domain is NAGVMQNPRHLVRRRGQEARLRCSPMKGHSHVYWYRQLPEEGLKFMVYLQKENIIDESGMPKERFSAEFPKEGPSILRIQQVVRGDSAAYFCASSPNRGRMDTQYFGPGTRLTVL.

This chain uses TRBV29-1 with TRBJ2-3, with D possibly TRBD1 on 7 matching bases. In germline, CDR1 is SQVTM, CDR2 ANQGSEA. Trimming took off 6 bases at V and 1 base at J, with 14 bases between the two ends. This CDR3 spans 14 amino acids. DNA of the CDR3: TGCAGCGTGCAGGGGGGCAGGGGCACAGATACGCAGTATTTT. This translates into CSVQGGRGTDTQYF.

The CDR3 here is CASSQAARIITDTQYF. In DNA form, the CDR3 reads TGTGCCAGCAGCCAAGCTGCGCGGATCATCACAGATACGCAGTATTTT. This chain links TRBV4-2 with TRBJ2-3; D unclear. The CDR3 is 16 amino acids. Germline-derived CDR1 and CDR2 are LGHNA and YNFKEQ. The ends were cut back, 1 base at V and 2 bases at J, with 13 bases in the middle.

This clone came up a few times. This chain uses TRBV7-2 with TRBJ2-3, with D perhaps matching TRBD1 (6 bases). Germline-derived CDR1 and CDR2 are SGHTA and FQGNSA. This CDR3 contains 13 residues. Trimming took 6 bases from V and 6 from J, leaving 13 bases between them. The CDR3 region has the DNA TGTGCCAGCAGTACAGGGCTCGGGGATACGCAGTATTTT. Its protein is CASSTGLGDTQYF.